The next 30 T cell receptor beta chains were all read from a single sample in a study of Ad26.COV2.S vaccination and SARS-CoV-2 variants listed by TCRdb under 2021. In light of the paper, this sample's treatment or condition label describes: some 20 received Ad26.COV2.S at low or high dose, single or two shots; 5 received placebo; per-sample allocation not given. For vaccine and placebo recipients, repertoires were sequenced using samples collected on day 63 after the first injection. Preparation of the library involved the immunoSEQ multiplex PCR assay. TCRdb took this table from immuneACCESS and kept in-frame rearrangements with V and J called. Such tables lack part of the clones; where checked against another copy, unresolved V genes explain under half of the gap, and the rest is unexplained. This sample holds over 400,000 clones; roughly 90% were observed only once. Around 1.7% of the sample comes from the top ten.

The sample consisted of peripheral blood, taken in a trial of Ad26.COV2.S vaccine versus placebo. The receptor set was obtained from a person between 18 and 60 years old who received the Ad26.COV2.S COVID-19 vaccine or a placebo.

This sequence joins TRBV12-3 or TRBV12-4 and TRBJ1-2; D is unclear. Trimming cost V 6 bases and J 5 bases, with 13 bases left between them. The CDR3 spans 13 residues. The CDR3 DNA sequence: TGTGCCAGCAGCCCCGCAGTGGTATATGGCTACACCTTC. It yields the protein CASSPAVVYGYTF.

The rearrangement joins TRBV13 to TRBJ2-2; the match to TRBD2 covers 12 bases. Trimming removed 5 bases from V and 5 bases from J; junction bases left unmatched: 6. Germline V lookup: CDR1 PRHDT, CDR2 FYEKMQ (reference sequence). The CDR3 runs 16 residues. The CDR3 loop is CASSDGLAGQTGELFF. The CDR3 DNA reads as TGTGCCAGCAGCGACGGACTAGCGGGGCAGACCGGGGAGCTGTTTTTT.

The CDR3 protein is CASSLTSYTDTQYF. The CDR3 DNA follows: TGTGCCAGCAGCTTGACCAGCTACACAGATACGCAGTATTTT. The chain is built from TRBV7-6 and TRBJ2-3, with D unclear. V was cut by 3 bases and J by 2 bases, with 9 bases left in between. The CDR3 has 14 residues. The germline CDR1 and CDR2 sequences are SGHVS and FNYEAQ.

This rearrangement joins TRBV27 to TRBJ1-2; no reliable D call. Trimming took 0 bases from V and 7 from J, leaving 18 bases between them. Looked up from germline, CDR1 is MNHEY and CDR2 is SMNVEV (reference sequence). This CDR3 has 16 amino acids. CDR3: CASSLSSLGGPFGYTF. The DNA for the CDR3 is TGTGCCAGCAGTTTATCGAGTCTGGGTGGGCCCTTTGGCTACACCTTC.

V and J are TRBV20-1 and TRBJ1-2, with D hard to call. The CDR3 length is 14 residues. The germline V gene encodes CDR1 DFQATT and CDR2 SNEGSKA (reference sequence). Trimming took off 3 bases at V and 2 bases at J, with 13 bases between the two ends. For the CDR3, the DNA is TGCAGTGCTAGTCCCGTTACAGAGAACTATGGCTACACCTTC. Protein: CSASPVTENYGYTF.

On this clone itself: The sample carries other DNA sequences with the same CDR3. The gene calls are TRBV27 and TRBJ2-7; D unclear. This CDR3 has 13 residues. Germline CDR1 MNHEY, CDR2 SMNVEV (reference sequence). V was trimmed by 3 bases and J by 0 bases, leaving 6 bases between them. The CDR3 region is CASSLSGSYEQYF. CDR3 nucleotides: TGTGCCAGCAGTTTGTCTGGCTCCTACGAGCAGTACTTC.

The chain recombines TRBV7-8 with TRBJ2-1, with D perhaps matching TRBD1 or TRBD2 (6 bases each). CDR1 is SGHVS, CDR2 FQNEAQ, per germline. Trimming took 1 base from V and 12 from J, leaving 16 bases between them. This CDR3 has 14 residues. In nucleotides, the CDR3 is TGTGCCAGCAGCTTAGAGGTTCGGGGGCAAAGGCAGTTCTTC. Its protein is CASSLEVRGQRQFF.

V gene TRBV5-4 combines with J gene TRBJ2-2; TRBD1 or TRBD2 may be the D gene (7 bases each). Germline assignment: CDR1 SGHNT and CDR2 YYREEE (reference sequence). Trimming took off 2 bases at V and 3 bases at J, with 14 bases between the two ends. This CDR3 has 16 amino acids. The CDR3 DNA reads TGTGCCAGCAGCTTTTTACCAGGGGGGGACACCGGGGAGCTGTTTTTT. Protein: CASSFLPGGDTGELFF.

The chain uses TRBV27 and TRBJ1-2; the match to TRBD1 covers 10 bases. Looked up from germline, CDR1 is MNHEY and CDR2 is SMNVEV (reference sequence). This CDR3 comprises 15 residues. Trimming removed 6 bases from V and 4 bases from J; junction bases left unmatched: 8. The DNA for the CDR3 is TGTGCCAGCAGCACCCGCAGACAGGGGGCCTATGGCTACACCTTC. Protein: CASSTRRQGAYGYTF.

V and J are TRBV5-1 and TRBJ2-7; 10 bases match TRBD2. The germline V gene encodes CDR1 SGHRS and CDR2 YFSETQ. V gave up 0 bases and J gave up 5 bases; unmatched junction bases: 8. The CDR3 covers 16 residues. The CDR3 region has the DNA TGCGCCAGCAGCTTGGCCAGCGGGGGGGCCTGGGACGAGCAGTACTTC. This codes for CASSLASGGAWDEQYF.

As to this clone: Other DNA sequences from this sample encode an identical CDR3 as well. V usage is TRBV6-2 or TRBV6-3 and J usage is TRBJ1-1; 10 bases agree with TRBD1. The germline V gene encodes CDR1 MNHEY and CDR2 SVGEGT. This CDR3 contains 13 residues. V trimming: 5 bases; J trimming: 5 bases; junction bases outside the gene matches: 2. The chain's CDR3 is CASSRTGGTEAFF. The CDR3 DNA sequence: TGTGCCAGCAGTCGGACAGGGGGTACTGAAGCTTTCTTT.

The chain is built from TRBV2 and TRBJ1-1; D not certain. The CDR3 has 13 residues. Germline loops: CDR1 SNHLY, CDR2 FYNNEI. V lost 6 bases and J lost 0, with 8 bases in between. CDR3 nucleotide sequence: TGTGCCAGCAGACGGACGGTGAACACTGAAGCTTTCTTT. It is translated as CASRRTVNTEAFF.

CDR3 in DNA: TGTGCCAGCCGATCGACGGTGTTGTTAGGTCAGCCCCAGCATTTT. Translation gives CASRSTVLLGQPQHF. This chain connects TRBV2 to TRBJ1-5; D unresolved. V was pared by 8 bases and J by 6 bases, with 20 bases between. Germline V gene data show CDR1 as SNHLY and CDR2 as FYNNEI. The CDR3 has 15 residues.

This CDR3 is CASRPDRSYGYTF. The DNA of the CDR3 is TGTGCCAGCAGACCCGACAGGAGCTATGGCTACACCTTC. The V gene is TRBV6-5, the J gene TRBJ1-2; a weak D match, TRBD1 (6 bases). Germline V CDR1 and CDR2: MNHEY, SVGAGI. This CDR3 contains 13 residues. Trimming pared 6 bases from V and 4 bases from J, leaving 12 bases between.

V gene TRBV7-2 combines with J gene TRBJ1-1; 9 bases are shared with TRBD1. The CDR3 consists of 15 residues. Germline assignment: CDR1 SGHTA and CDR2 FQGNSA. With V trimmed by 1 base and J by 4 bases, 4 bases remained unmatched. The CDR3 is CASSLGGTGPTEAFF. CDR3 bases: TGTGCCAGCAGCTTAGGGGGGACAGGGCCCACTGAAGCTTTCTTT.

Concerning this clone itself: Other DNA variants within this sample encode the same CDR3. The chain uses TRBV7-2 and TRBJ2-7; tentative D call: TRBD2 (5 bases). Trimming took off 5 bases at V and 0 bases at J, with 11 bases between the two ends. Germline CDR1 and CDR2: SGHTA and FQGNSA. This CDR3 contains 14 residues. The DNA of the CDR3 is TGTGCCAGCAGCCCCCTCGCGGGCTCCTACGAGCAGTACTTC. It codes for CASSPLAGSYEQYF.

V is TRBV14 and J is TRBJ1-1, with TRBD1 matching 7 bases. With 4 bases clipped from V and 5 bases from J, the junction kept 4 bases outside the gene matches. The CDR3 is 13 residues long. CDR1 and CDR2 (germline): SGHDN, FVKESK. The CDR3 protein is CASSPWTGTEAFF. The CDR3 DNA is TGTGCCAGCAGCCCCTGGACAGGAACTGAAGCTTTCTTT.

In its sample, this clone was seen a few times. This rearrangement joins TRBV5-1 to TRBJ2-7; D tentatively reads TRBD1 or TRBD2 (5 bases each). The CDR3 totals 14 residues. V was pared by 4 bases and J by 4 bases, with 15 bases between. Looked up from germline, CDR1 is SGHRS and CDR2 is YFSETQ. The CDR3 loop is CASSGQGAGYEQYF. The CDR3 coding sequence is TGCGCCAGCAGCGGCCAGGGAGCAGGGTACGAGCAGTACTTC. The full variable domain, in which reference TRBV5-1 and TRBJ2-7 provide the parts outside the CDR3, is KAGVTQTPRYLIKTRGQQVTLSCSPISGHRSVSWYQQTPGQGLQFLFEYFSETQRNKGNFPGRFSGRQFSNSRSEMNVSTLELGDSALYLCASSGQGAGYEQYFGPGTRLTVT.

The gene calls are TRBV7-2 and TRBJ2-7; 7 bases are a match to TRBD1. The CDR3 contains 15 residues. Germline assignment: CDR1 SGHTA and CDR2 FQGNSA. V shed 4 bases, J shed 3 bases, and the junction held 9 bases outside the gene matches. CDR3 sequence reads: CASSYRQGRVYEQYF. CDR3 in DNA: TGTGCCAGCAGCTACCGACAGGGAAGAGTCTACGAGCAGTACTTC.

This clone has a handful of counts. This sequence joins TRBV5-1 and TRBJ1-5, with TRBD1 matching 11 bases. CDR1 is SGHRS and CDR2 is YFSETQ in the germline V gene. With V trimmed by 3 bases and J by 5 bases, 4 bases remained unmatched. The CDR3 spans 15 residues. The CDR3 spells CASSSGQGVDQPQHF. CDR3 nucleotide sequence: TGCGCCAGCAGCTCGGGACAGGGGGTCGATCAGCCCCAGCATTTT.

The chain combines TRBV19 with TRBJ2-5; TRBD1 agrees at 7 bases. CDR1 is LNHDA and CDR2 is SQIVND in the germline V gene (reference sequence). The CDR3 consists of 16 residues. J was trimmed by 0 bases and V by 5 bases; bases with no gene match: 9. The CDR3 DNA reads as TGTGCCAGTAGTCGTGGGGACAGTGCGTACCAAGAGACCCAGTACTTC. Amino acid sequence: CASSRGDSAYQETQYF.

The count of this clone is one. V usage is TRBV5-4 and J usage is TRBJ2-3, with D uncertain. V lost 4 bases and J 2 bases, leaving 17 bases between the germline ends. The CDR3 is made up of 16 amino acids. Germline assignment: CDR1 SGHNT and CDR2 YYREEE (reference sequence). CDR3 bases: TGTGCCAGCAGCCGGATTTTGATGGGCCTCACAGATACGCAGTATTTT. Encoded protein: CASSRILMGLTDTQYF.

V is TRBV13 and J is TRBJ2-1; tentative D call: TRBD2 (6 bases). The CDR3 runs 16 residues. CDR1 is PRHDT, CDR2 FYEKMQ, per germline (reference sequence). With 5 bases removed from V and 3 bases from J, the gap between germline ends came to 17 bases. DNA of the CDR3: TGTGCCAGCAGCAGACTAGTCCCATCCTTCTACAATGAGCAGTTCTTC. Its protein is CASSRLVPSFYNEQFF.

V is TRBV15 and J is TRBJ2-7, with 7 bases lining up with TRBD2. This CDR3 is 16 amino acids long. The ends lost 0 bases at V and 9 bases at J; junction bases unmatched: 14. In germline, CDR1 is LNHNV, CDR2 YYDKDF (reference sequence). This CDR3 reads CATSREAQSSGPPQYF. The CDR3 DNA reads as TGTGCCACCAGCAGAGAGGCTCAGTCTAGCGGCCCTCCGCAGTACTTC.

This clone occurred once. V is TRBV21-1 and J is TRBJ2-7; the DNA was not used to check the table's D call, TRBD1. TRBV21-1 is shown as a pseudogene. The length of the CDR3 is 20 residues. This CDR3 is CASSNQLRRDKAVLVYEQYF. The CDR3 bases are TGTGCCAGCAGCAACCAACTTCGCCGGGACAAGGCGGTTCTCGTCTACGAGCAGTACTTC.

This sequence joins TRBV6-5 and TRBJ1-2; TRBD1 matches at 9 bases. This CDR3 has 13 amino acids. Germline V gives CDR1 MNHEY, CDR2 SVGAGI. J lost 6 bases, V lost 6 bases, and 5 bases had no gene match. The CDR3 DNA reads as TGTGCCAGCAGACAGGGGGCCTCGGATGGCTACACCTTC. It translates to CASRQGASDGYTF.

The rearrangement uses TRBV6-6 and TRBJ2-5; a weak D match, TRBD1 (6 bases). Trimming took 2 bases from V and 5 from J, leaving 15 bases between them. The CDR3 spans 15 residues. The germline V gene has CDR1 MNHNY and CDR2 SVGAGI (reference sequence). Written as DNA, the CDR3 is TGTGCCAGCAGTTACCCCCTCAGTAGGGGGGAGACCCAGTACTTC. Translated: CASSYPLSRGETQYF.

The chain recombines TRBV5-1 with TRBJ1-1; perhaps TRBD1 as D (5 bases). V lost 0 bases to trimming and J lost 5 bases, with 8 bases between them. Germline assignment: CDR1 SGHRS and CDR2 YFSETQ. The CDR3 has 13 amino acids. CDR3: CASSLAGYTEAFF. CDR3 nucleotides: TGCGCCAGCAGCTTGGCAGGGTATACTGAAGCTTTCTTT.

The rearrangement links TRBV2 to TRBJ2-3; D unresolved. Between the trimmed V and J ends, which lost 2 bases and 7 bases, there was a span of 16 bases. The CDR3 consists of 15 residues. From germline, CDR1 is SNHLY and CDR2 FYNNEI. CDR3 sequence reads: CASSERPGWMYTQYF. For the CDR3, the DNA is TGTGCCAGCAGTGAACGGCCCGGTTGGATGTATACGCAGTATTTT.

The chain combines TRBV7-2 with TRBJ2-5; 11 bases fit TRBD2. There are 16 residues in the CDR3. V shed 0 bases and J 7 bases; nucleotides not matched to a gene: 7. Per germline, CDR1 SGHTA and CDR2 FQGNSA. The CDR3 here is CASSLATSGGPATQYF. The CDR3 DNA follows: TGTGCCAGCAGCTTAGCAACTAGCGGGGGCCCAGCGACCCAGTACTTC.